One sample yielded the 26 T cell receptor beta chains listed below, sequenced in a study of blood T cells in healthy people across ages. The authors ran a second PCR of roughly 6 to 12 cycles using a sample-barcoded 5' primer and a J-beta primer mix. TCRdb redid the calling of the 5' RACE reads with MiXCR, one entry per CDR3 protein. The table includes 750,000 or so distinct CDR3 sequences, about 25% detected once. These sequences were also reported in another study, on T cells of mothers and their children.

Material for sequencing was blood. The source is a boy aged 10-17 years in good health.

This clonotype has only a few counts. The chain employs TRBV7-8 and TRBJ2-1, with D unresolved. Germline-derived CDR1 and CDR2 are SGHVS and FQNEAQ. This CDR3 region has 13 residues. Trimming left V 5 bases short and J 6 bases short, with 11 bases between. The CDR3, as DNA: TGTGCCAGCAGCCCTATACTTAGCAATGAGCAGTTCTTC. Residues: CASSPILSNEQFF.

There are many counts of this clonotype. The chain carries TRBV15 and TRBJ2-5; 10 nucleotides agree with TRBD2. The CDR3 has 15 amino acids. Germline CDR1 LNHNV, CDR2 YYDKDF (reference sequence). After removal of 3 bases from V and 5 bases from J, the junction contained 6 bases not matched to a gene. CDR3 nucleotides: TGTGCCACCAGCAGCGGTAGCGGGGGGATGGAGACCCAGTACTTC. It translates to CATSSGSGGMETQYF.

J is TRBJ1-1 and V is TRBV29-1; D remains ambiguous. Trimming took 1 base from V and 5 from J, leaving 8 bases between them. Germline CDR1 reads SQVTM; CDR2 reads ANQGSEA. The length of the CDR3 is 12 residues. DNA of the CDR3: TGCAGCGTTGAAGGGAGGCAGACTGAAGCTTTCTTT. It codes for CSVEGRQTEAFF.

In this sample, this clonotype turned up a few times. The chain recombines TRBV3-1 with TRBJ1-4, with D unclear. Germline values: CDR1 LGHDT, CDR2 YNNKEL (reference sequence). This CDR3 has 15 amino acids. The V end was cut by 4 bases, the J end by 6 bases, with 15 bases between. DNA of the CDR3: TGTGCCAGCAGCCCCCGGAGCAAGGCGGATGAAAAACTGTTTTTT. Translating gives CASSPRSKADEKLFF.

The chain couples TRBV28 to TRBJ2-5; tentatively, D is TRBD2 (6 bases). The V gene lost 2 bases and the J gene lost 4 bases, with 11 bases spanning the gap. CDR3 length: 14 amino acids. Germline values: CDR1 MDHEN, CDR2 SYDVKM. CDR3 nucleotide sequence: TGTGCCAGCAGTTTAGTCACTAGCCGAGAGACCCAGTACTTC. As protein: CASSLVTSRETQYF.

Note on this clonotype: A read error may produce the germline difference seen at one junction end. This chain joins TRBV9 and TRBJ2-2; 11 bases match TRBD2. The CDR3 contains 16 residues. CDR1 and CDR2 (germline): SGDLS, YYNGEE. The CDR3 region is CASSVLAGGNTGELLF. CDR3 bases: TGTGCCAGCAGCGTACTAGCGGGGGGAAACACCGGGGAGCTGCTTTTT. The full variable domain, completed using reference TRBV9 and TRBJ2-2, is DSGVTQTPKHLITATGQRVTLRCSPRSGDLSVYWYQQSLDQGLQFLIQYYNGEERAKGNILERFSAQQFPDLHSELNLSSLELGDSALYFCASSVLAGGNTGELLFGEGSRLTVL.

V gene TRBV28 combines with J gene TRBJ2-5; 9 positions match TRBD1. The J call may be faulty, since TRBJ2-7 better matches the DNA end. The CDR3 sequence is 14 residues long. Germline V gives CDR1 MDHEN, CDR2 SYDVKM. CDR3 sequence (DNA): TGTGCCAGCAGTTTAGGGACAGGGTTAGACGAGCAGTACTTC. The encoded protein is CASSLGTGLDEQYF.

This clonotype was seen a few times. The chain uses TRBV6-1 and TRBJ2-5; TRBD1 might be the D (5 bases). The DNA matches TRBJ2-7 better at its end, which makes the J call doubtful. The CDR3 has 16 residues. Germline V gene lookup returns CDR1 MNHNS and CDR2 SASEGT. In nucleotides, the CDR3 is TGTGCCAGCAGTGAAGAGGGCAGGGAAAACTCCTACGAGCAGTACTTC. This sequence encodes CASSEEGRENSYEQYF.

This clonotype has just a few counts. This sequence joins TRBV3-1 and TRBJ2-2, with D possibly TRBD2 on 5 matching bases. V lost 2 bases to trimming and J lost 7 bases, with 11 bases between them. CDR1 is LGHDT and CDR2 is YNNKEL in the germline V gene (reference sequence). The CDR3 has 14 amino acids. CDR3 amino acids: CASSQLRAGGELFF. CDR3 sequence (DNA): TGTGCCAGCAGCCAACTGCGGGCCGGCGGGGAGCTGTTTTTT.

In its sample, this clonotype was seen a few times. The V gene is TRBV18, the J gene TRBJ1-2; weak D call: TRBD1 (6 bases). Germline V gene data show CDR1 as KGHSH and CDR2 as LQKENI. The V and J ends lost 4 bases and 3 bases respectively, with 9 bases between them. The CDR3 consists of 13 residues. The CDR3: CASSQDRDYGYTF. In nucleotides, the CDR3 is TGTGCCAGCTCACAGGACAGAGACTATGGCTACACCTTC.

This chain uses TRBV7-9 with TRBJ1-1; a possible D gene is TRBD1 (5 bases). V lost 1 base, J lost 9 bases, and 12 bases lay in between. From germline, CDR1 is SEHNR and CDR2 FQNEAQ (reference sequence). CDR3 length: 13 residues. CDR3 nucleotide sequence: TGTGCCAGCAGCTTAGGCAGGGCGCCGAAAGCTTTCTTT. This gives the protein CASSLGRAPKAFF. The entire variable domain, with the rest obtained from reference TRBV7-9 and TRBJ1-1, is as follows: DTGVSQNPRHKITKRGQNVTFRCDPISEHNRLYWYRQTLGQGPEFLTYFQNEAQLEKSRLLSDRFSAERPKGSFSTLEIQRTEQGDSAMYLCASSLGRAPKAFFGQGTRLTVV.

This clonotype has just a few counts. The chain has TRBV28 and TRBJ1-2; 7 bases are a match to TRBD1. This CDR3 region has 16 residues. Germline trimming cut 6 bases from V and 4 bases from J; bases unmatched to any gene: 14. Looked up from germline, CDR1 is MDHEN and CDR2 is SYDVKM. The chain's CDR3 is CASSQTSGQSFYGYTF. Here the CDR3 DNA reads TGTGCCAGCAGCCAAACATCGGGACAGAGTTTCTATGGCTACACCTTC.

V is TRBV20-1 and J is TRBJ2-7; a possible D gene is TRBD1 (6 bases). The CDR3 covers 15 residues. Germline V gene data show CDR1 as DFQATT and CDR2 as SNEGSKA (reference sequence). V dropped 0 bases and J dropped 5 bases, with 17 bases sitting between them. CDR3 region: CSARDPQGSPNEQYF. As DNA, the CDR3 is TGCAGTGCTAGAGATCCCCAGGGGTCCCCCAACGAGCAGTACTTC.

This clonotype was seen more than once but under ten times. The chain links TRBV5-5 to TRBJ2-1, with 9 bases matching TRBD2. The CDR3 spans 15 residues. V shed 2 bases and J 4 bases; nucleotides not matched to a gene: 4. Germline V gene sequence: CDR1 SGHKS, CDR2 YYEKEE (reference sequence). CDR3 sequence (DNA): TGTGCCAGCAGCTTAAAAGCGGGGGGATACAATGAGCAGTTCTTC. The encoded protein is CASSLKAGGYNEQFF.

This clonotype was seen more than once but under ten times. V is TRBV7-9 and J is TRBJ2-1, with 10 nucleotides matching TRBD2. Losses at the gene ends were 7 bases for V and 0 bases for J; bases not matched to a gene: 6. The CDR3 loop spans 16 amino acids. CDR1 is SEHNR and CDR2 is FQNEAQ in the germline V gene (reference sequence). The CDR3 sequence: CASTVSGGSSYNEQFF. The CDR3, as DNA: TGTGCCAGCACCGTTAGCGGGGGGAGCTCCTACAATGAGCAGTTCTTC.

This clonotype occurred a few times. The rearrangement uses TRBV7-9 and TRBJ2-7; the D gene is possibly TRBD2 (7 bases). CDR1 is SEHNR, CDR2 FQNEAQ, per germline (reference sequence). The CDR3 spans 12 residues. V shed 1 base and J shed 12 bases, with 13 bases lying between them. CDR3 in amino acids: CASSLVGGPSYF. The CDR3, as DNA: TGTGCCAGCAGCTTAGTCGGGGGGCCATCGTACTTC.

The rearrangement joins TRBV4-3 to TRBJ2-7; D may be TRBD1 (6 bases). From germline, CDR1 is LGHNA and CDR2 YSLEER. V was clipped by 0 bases and J by 5 bases, with 11 bases between them. There are 14 residues in the CDR3. CDR3 residues: CASSQEASGDEQYF. DNA for the CDR3: TGCGCCAGCAGCCAAGAGGCGTCAGGGGACGAGCAGTACTTC.

The gene calls are TRBV14 and TRBJ2-3; D might be TRBD2 (6 bases). The CDR3 totals 16 residues. Between the trimmed V and J ends, which lost 2 bases and 6 bases, there was a span of 18 bases. The germline CDR1 and CDR2 sequences are SGHDN and FVKESK. The CDR3 nucleotides read TGTGCCAGCAGCCAACTGACTAGAGGTTCTTTTGATACGCAGTATTTT. It encodes CASSQLTRGSFDTQYF.

The rearrangement uses TRBV5-1 and TRBJ2-3; 9 bases are a match to TRBD2. The V segment lost 0 bases and the J segment 1 base; nucleotides outside the gene matches: 3. The CDR3 has 16 residues. Germline V CDR1 and CDR2: SGHRS, YFSETQ. CDR3 sequence reads: CASSLGAGGRTDTQYF. The CDR3, as DNA: TGCGCCAGCAGCTTGGGCGCGGGGGGGCGCACAGATACGCAGTATTTT.

On this clonotype: An end of the junction differs from the germline gene, which may be a read error. The gene calls are TRBV9 and TRBJ2-1; 8 bases are a match to TRBD2. CDR1 and CDR2 (germline): SGDLS, YYNGEE. This CDR3 has 15 amino acids. For the CDR3, the DNA is TGTGCCAGCAGCGTAGATCCGGGAGGGCCCTTTCTTCTGTCCTTC. Its translation: CASSVDPGGPFLLSF.

The chain links TRBV5-5 to TRBJ2-7, with 7 bases aligning to TRBD2. The germline gives CDR1 SGHKS, CDR2 YYEKEE (reference sequence). This CDR3 region has 15 residues. The V gene end was trimmed by 4 bases and the J gene end by 3 bases; junction bases not matched to a gene: 10. This CDR3 reads CASSPAASGLYEQYF. In nucleotides, the CDR3 is TGTGCCAGCAGCCCGGCCGCTAGCGGCCTCTACGAGCAGTACTTC.

The chain carries TRBV7-6 and TRBJ1-5, with unresolved D. This CDR3 comprises 16 residues. Deletions cut 1 base from V and 0 bases from J, with 10 bases between. CDR1 SGHVS and CDR2 FNYEAQ come from the germline V gene. The CDR3 DNA is TGTGCCAGCAGCTTAGAGCCTAGGACTAGCAATCAGCCCCAGCATTTT. Translating it yields CASSLEPRTSNQPQHF.

This clonotype showed up just a few times. The chain uses TRBV20-1 and TRBJ2-5, with 7 positions matching TRBD2. The ends lost 0 bases at V and 2 bases at J; junction bases unmatched: 9. The CDR3 sequence is 16 residues long. Germline loops: CDR1 DFQATT, CDR2 SNEGSKA (reference sequence). Here the CDR3 reads CSARDLYGGEQETQYF. CDR3 sequence (DNA): TGCAGTGCTAGAGACCTTTATGGGGGGGAGCAAGAGACCCAGTACTTC.

Only a few counts were recorded for this clonotype. This rearrangement joins TRBV18 to TRBJ2-5, with D perhaps matching TRBD1 (5 bases). The germline V gene encodes CDR1 KGHSH and CDR2 LQKENI. The V end was cut by 2 bases, the J end by 0 bases, with 10 bases between. CDR3 size: 15 residues. The DNA for the CDR3 is TGTGCCAGCTCACCATGGGGCTCTTACCAAGAGACCCAGTACTTC. It codes for CASSPWGSYQETQYF.

This chain uses TRBV12-3 or TRBV12-4 with TRBJ2-5; D is undetermined. The closer fit of TRBJ2-1 to the DNA end suggests the J call may be wrong. The CDR3 is made up of 15 amino acids. CDR3 bases: TGTGCCAGCAGAAAGCCCGGGTTCCAGATGGATGAGCAGTTCTTC. Protein: CASRKPGFQMDEQFF.

This clonotype was detected a few times. V is TRBV2 and J is TRBJ2-1, with TRBD2 matching over 7 bases. The J call may be mistaken, given a closer DNA end match to TRBJ2-7. The CDR3 runs to 14 residues. Germline CDR1 SNHLY, CDR2 FYNNEI. CDR3: CASGAEGRVNEQYF. CDR3 in DNA: TGTGCCAGCGGTGCGGAGGGGAGGGTCAACGAGCAGTACTTC.